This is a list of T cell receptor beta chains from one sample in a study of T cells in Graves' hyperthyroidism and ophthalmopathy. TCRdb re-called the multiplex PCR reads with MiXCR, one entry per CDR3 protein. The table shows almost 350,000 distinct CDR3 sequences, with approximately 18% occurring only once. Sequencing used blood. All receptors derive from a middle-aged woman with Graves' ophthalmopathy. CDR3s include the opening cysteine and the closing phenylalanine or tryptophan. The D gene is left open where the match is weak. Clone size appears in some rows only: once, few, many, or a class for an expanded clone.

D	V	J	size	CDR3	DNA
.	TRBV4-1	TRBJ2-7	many	CASSQEGFYEQYF	TGCGCCAGCAGCCAAGAGGGTTTTTACGAGCAGTACTTC
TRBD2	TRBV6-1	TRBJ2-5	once	CASSVSGRADETQYF	TGTGCCAGCAGTGTAAGCGGGAGGGCCGACGAGACCCAGTACTTC
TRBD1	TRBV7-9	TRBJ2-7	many	CASSFSGQGANEQYF	TGTGCCAGCAGCTTCTCTGGCCAGGGGGCGAACGAGCAGTACTTC
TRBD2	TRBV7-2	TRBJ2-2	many	CASSLGPYGTSVRGGELFF	TGTGCCAGCAGCTTAGGGCCCTACGGGACTAGCGTGAGGGGCGGGGAGCTGTTTTTT
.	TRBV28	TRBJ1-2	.	CASSTHSGDNYGYTF	TGTGCCAGCAGCACCCACTCGGGGGATAACTATGGCTACACCTTC
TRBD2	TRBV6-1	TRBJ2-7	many	CAVGVGGGYEQYF	TGTGCCGTGGGAGTGGGCGGGGGCTACGAGCAGTACTTC
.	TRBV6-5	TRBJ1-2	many	CASSYGPLGAGYGYTF	TGTGCCAGCAGTTACGGCCCACTTGGGGCAGGTTATGGCTACACCTTC
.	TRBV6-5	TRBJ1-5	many	CASSYSSGYQPQHF	TGTGCCAGCAGTTACTCGAGCGGCTATCAGCCCCAGCATTTT
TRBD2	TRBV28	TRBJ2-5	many	CASSSWGLAGGETQYF	TGTGCCAGCAGTTCATGGGGACTAGCGGGAGGAGAGACCCAGTACTTC
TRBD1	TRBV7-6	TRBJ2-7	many	CASSPGQGQAKYEQYF	TGTGCCAGCAGCCCTGGACAGGGGCAGGCTAAATACGAGCAGTACTTC
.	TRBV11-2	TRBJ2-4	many	CASSSLRSGIQYF	TGTGCCAGCAGCTCCCTCCGGAGCGGCATTCAGTACTTC
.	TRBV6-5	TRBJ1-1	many	CASSGSQGRTEAFF	TGTGCCAGCAGCGGATCCCAGGGTCGGACTGAAGCTTTCTTT
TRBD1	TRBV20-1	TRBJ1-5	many	CSASRDRVDGQPQHF	TGCAGTGCCTCCCGGGACAGGGTTGACGGTCAGCCCCAGCATTTT
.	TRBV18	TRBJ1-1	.	CASSPLDQVKAFF	TGTGCCAGCTCACCTCTAGATCAGGTAAAAGCTTTCTTT
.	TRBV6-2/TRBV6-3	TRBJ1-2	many	CASSSRGDGYTF	TGTGCCAGCAGTTCCCGCGGGGACGGCTACACCTTC
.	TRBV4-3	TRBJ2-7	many	CASSQGYSGLAYEQYF	TGCGCCAGCAGCCAAGGTTATAGCGGCTTAGCCTACGAGCAGTACTTC
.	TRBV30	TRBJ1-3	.	CAWSVRRYSGNTIYF	TGTGCCTGGAGTGTAAGGCGATACTCTGGAAACACCATATATTTT
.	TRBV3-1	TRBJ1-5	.	CASSQGLSNQPQHF	TGTGCCAGCAGCCAGGGTCTAAGCAATCAGCCCCAGCATTTT
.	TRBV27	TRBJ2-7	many	CASSLLSKTYEQYF	TGTGCCAGCAGTTTACTCTCTAAAACCTACGAGCAGTACTTC
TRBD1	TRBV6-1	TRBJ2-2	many	CASRKTGTGAVRELFF	TGTGCCAGCAGAAAAACCGGGACAGGGGCCGTCCGGGAGCTGTTTTTT
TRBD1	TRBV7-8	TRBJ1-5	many	CASSLRGRGLIQPQHF	TGTGCCAGCAGCCTCCGTGGCAGGGGGCTTATACAGCCCCAGCATTTT
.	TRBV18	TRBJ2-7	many	CASSPGQQYEQYF	TGTGCCAGCTCACCCGGACAGCAATACGAGCAGTACTTC
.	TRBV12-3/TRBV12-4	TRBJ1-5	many	CASSLGDRNSNQPQHF	TGTGCCAGCAGTTTAGGCGACAGAAATAGCAATCAGCCCCAGCATTTT
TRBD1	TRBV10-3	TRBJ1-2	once	CDTGQGGYNF	TGTGACACGGGACAGGGAGGCTACAACTTC
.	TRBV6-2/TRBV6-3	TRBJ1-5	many	CASSSKQINQPQHF	TGTGCCAGCAGTTCAAAACAAATCAATCAGCCCCAGCATTTT
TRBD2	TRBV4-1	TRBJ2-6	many	CASSQVAGGAGANVLTF	TGCGCCAGCAGCCAAGTAGCGGGAGGTGCTGGGGCCAACGTCCTGACTTTC
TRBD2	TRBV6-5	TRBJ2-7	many	CASKGERESYEQYF	TGTGCCAGCAAAGGGGAGCGGGAGTCATACGAGCAGTACTTC
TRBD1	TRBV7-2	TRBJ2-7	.	CASSITGDYEQYF	TGTGCCAGCAGCATAACAGGGGACTACGAGCAGTACTTC
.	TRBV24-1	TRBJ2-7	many	CATSDRTVNYEQYF	TGTGCCACCAGTGATCGGACTGTCAACTACGAGCAGTACTTC
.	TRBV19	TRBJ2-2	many	CASSIITGELFF	TGTGCCAGTAGTATAATCACCGGGGAGCTGTTTTTT
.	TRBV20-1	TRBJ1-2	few	CSATNIQGRGYTF	TGCAGTGCTACGAACATACAGGGTCGCGGCTACACCTTC
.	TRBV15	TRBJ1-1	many	CATSRNSPGVGTEAFF	TGTGCCACCAGCAGAAATTCGCCAGGGGTGGGCACTGAAGCTTTCTTT
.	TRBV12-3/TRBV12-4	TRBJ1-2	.	CASSPPEAPYGYTF	TGTGCCAGCAGTCCACCGGAAGCCCCCTATGGCTACACCTTC
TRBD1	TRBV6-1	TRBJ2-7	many	CASSGTGTYEQYF	TGTGCCAGCAGTGGGACAGGGACTTACGAGCAGTACTTC
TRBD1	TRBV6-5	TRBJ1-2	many	CASSYGTVNNGYTF	TGTGCCAGCAGTTACGGGACAGTCAATAATGGCTACACCTTC
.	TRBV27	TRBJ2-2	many	CASSLMYRAGELFF	TGTGCCAGCAGTTTAATGTATCGAGCCGGGGAGCTGTTTTTT
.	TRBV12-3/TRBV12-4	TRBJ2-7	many	CASSGASNYEQYF	TGTGCCAGCTCCGGGGCGAGTAACTACGAGCAGTACTTC
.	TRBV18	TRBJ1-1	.	CASSPVRGRTEAFF	TGTGCCAGCTCACCAGTCAGGGGAAGGACTGAAGCTTTCTTT
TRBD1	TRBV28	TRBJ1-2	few	CASSVPRGYGYIF	TGTGCCAGCAGCGTACCCAGGGGGTACGGCTACATCTTC
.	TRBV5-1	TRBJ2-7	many	CASSPETSRIYEQYF	TGCGCCAGCAGCCCTGAGACCAGCCGAATCTACGAGCAGTACTTC
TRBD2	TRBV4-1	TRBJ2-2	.	CASSQGLATNTGELFF	TGCGCCAGCAGCCAGGGACTAGCGACGAACACCGGGGAGCTGTTTTTT
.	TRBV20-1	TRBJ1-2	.	CSASDPRGDYGYTF	TGCAGTGCTAGTGACCCCAGGGGTGACTATGGCTACACCTTC
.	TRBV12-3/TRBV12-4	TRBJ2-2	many	CASLPGRETGELFF	TGTGCCAGCCTACCGGGACGGGAAACCGGGGAGCTGTTTTTT
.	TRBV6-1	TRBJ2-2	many	CASSEAIVASKGAGELFF	TGTGCCAGCAGTGAAGCAATTGTCGCTAGCAAGGGCGCCGGGGAGCTGTTTTTT
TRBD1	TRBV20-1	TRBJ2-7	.	CSARPDEGASYEQYF	TGCAGTGCTAGGCCGGACGAGGGGGCTTCCTACGAGCAGTACTTC